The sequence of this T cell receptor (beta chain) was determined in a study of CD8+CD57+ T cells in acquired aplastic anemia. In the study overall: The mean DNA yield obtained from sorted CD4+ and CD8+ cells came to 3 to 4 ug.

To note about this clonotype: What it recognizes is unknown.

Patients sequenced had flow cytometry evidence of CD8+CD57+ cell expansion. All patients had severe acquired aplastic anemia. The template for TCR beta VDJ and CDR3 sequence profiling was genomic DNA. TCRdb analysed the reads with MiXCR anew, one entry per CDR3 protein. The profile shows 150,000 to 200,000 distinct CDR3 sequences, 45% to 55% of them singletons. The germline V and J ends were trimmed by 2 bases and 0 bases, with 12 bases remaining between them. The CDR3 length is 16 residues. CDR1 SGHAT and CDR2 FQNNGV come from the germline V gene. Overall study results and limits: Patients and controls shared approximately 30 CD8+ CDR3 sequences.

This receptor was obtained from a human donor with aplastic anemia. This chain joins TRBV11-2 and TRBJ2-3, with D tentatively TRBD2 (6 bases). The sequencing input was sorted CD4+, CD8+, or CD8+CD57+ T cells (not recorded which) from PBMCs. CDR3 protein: CASSLLGGESTDTQYF. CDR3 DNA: TGTGCCAGCAGCTTACTCGGGGGTGAGAGCACAGATACGCAGTATTTT.